This T cell receptor beta chain was documented in a study of CD8+CD57+ T cells in acquired aplastic anemia. This CDR3 has 14 amino acids. The junction had 7 bases not matched to a gene; V was cut back by 5 bases and J by 3 bases. CDR1 and CDR2 (germline): LNHDA, SQIVND (reference sequence). The study profiled TCR beta VDJ and CDR3 using genomic DNA as template. MiXCR, run by TCRdb on the reads, gives a single entry per CDR3 protein. The sample yields 150,000 to 200,000 distinct CDR3 sequences, approximately 48% seen once. Study-level findings and limits: Around 30 sequences, all CD8+ CDR3, were shared between patients and controls.

In patients chosen for sequencing, flow cytometry had shown CD8+CD57+ cell expansion. Severe acquired aplastic anemia was present in every patient. This clonotype was observed at least ten times. Antigen specificity is unknown. The chain employs TRBV19 and TRBJ2-7, with 7 nucleotides matching TRBD1. The source is a human donor with aplastic anemia. The sample taken for sequencing was sorted CD4+, CD8+, or CD8+CD57+ T cells (not recorded which) from PBMCs. The CDR3 DNA is TGTGCCAGTAGTGTCCGGGACAGTGACTACGAGCAGTACTTC. This translates into CASSVRDSDYEQYF.